Following are 18 T cell receptor beta chains from one sample sequenced in a study of molecular identifiers for immune sequencing clone quantification (dated by TCRdb to 2016 to 2018). Library preparation used PCR. TCRdb shows the sequencer as Illumina HiSeq 4000. TCRdb cleaned the public reads at Q25 with fastp, built clones with MiXCR and kept in-frame beta chains. Rows matching on CDR3 protein sequence are summarized as one entry with the most common DNA and genes. The sample table shows around 470,000 distinct CDR3 sequences, and 20% to 25% are seen once. About 0.78% of the sample is in the top ten clones. The sample was naive CD8+ T cells from blood, with Jurkat cell RNA spiked in. This specimen's cell subset or site label, per the study, means: FACS-sorted CD8+CD4-CCR7+CD45RA+ naive T cells. Receptors were obtained from a human donor in good health. Some libraries in this study had Jurkat cell RNA spiked in.

This clonotype was recorded at least ten times. The chain's CDR3 is CASSSVGRGTDTQYF. DNA for the CDR3: TGTGCCAGCAGCTCGGTGGGCAGGGGCACAGATACGCAGTATTTT. V usage is TRBV6-2 or TRBV6-3 and J usage is TRBJ2-3; weak D call: TRBD1 (5 bases). Per germline, CDR1 MNHEY and CDR2 SVGEGT. The ends were cut back, 6 bases at V and 1 base at J, with 14 bases in the middle. This CDR3 is built from 15 residues.

This clonotype has only a few counts. A much larger clone lies one base from this, so it may be a read error. The chain uses TRBV7-9 and TRBJ2-2; D is undetermined. This CDR3 comprises 12 residues. V was pared by 4 bases and J by 7 bases, with 7 bases between. The germline V gene encodes CDR1 SEHNR and CDR2 FQNEAQ (reference sequence). CDR3 amino acids: CASSSLNGELFF. CDR3 DNA sequence: TGTGCCAGCAGCTCCCTAAACGGGGAGCTGTTTTTT. Full variable domain (outside the CDR3, taken from reference TRBV7-9 and TRBJ2-2): DTGVSQNPRHKITKRGQNVTFRCDPISEHNRLYWYRQTLGQGPEFLTYFQNEAQLEKSRLLSDRFSAERPKGSFSTLEIQRTEQGDSAMYLCASSSLNGELFFGEGSRLTVL.

Concerning this clonotype itself: It may be a read error: a sequence one base away is much more abundant. The chain carries TRBV6-6 and TRBJ2-7, with 8 bases that match TRBD1. CDR3 length equals 13 residues. Germline values: CDR1 MNHNY, CDR2 SVGAGI (reference sequence). The CDR3 DNA reads as TGTGCCCGCAGACCCGGACAGGGTGAAGAGCAGTACTTC. Its translation: CARRPGQGEEQYF.

This clonotype was recorded at least ten times. This sequence joins TRBV28 and TRBJ2-3; D is undetermined. The CDR3 length is 14 residues. From germline, CDR1 is MDHEN and CDR2 SYDVKM. Trimming removed 3 bases at V and 5 bases at J, with 12 bases between. The CDR3 DNA is TGTGCCAGCAGTTTTTTTGCAGGTCTAGATACGCAGTATTTT. The encoded protein is CASSFFAGLDTQYF.

Ten or more counts support this clonotype. This sequence joins TRBV20-1 and TRBJ2-7, with 7 bases aligning to TRBD1. The CDR3 has 13 residues. The J segment lost 3 bases and the V segment lost 5 bases, leaving 7 bases of the junction unmatched. Germline CDR1 DFQATT, CDR2 SNEGSKA (reference sequence). The CDR3 here is CSAQDRLDYEQYF. For the CDR3, the DNA is TGCAGTGCTCAGGACAGGTTGGACTACGAGCAGTACTTC.

The chain links TRBV4-3 to TRBJ2-3; TRBD2 aligns across 8 bases. The CDR3 runs to 13 residues. Germline V lookup: CDR1 LGHNA, CDR2 YSLEER. The trim removed 9 bases at V and 0 bases at J, leaving 2 bases unmatched. DNA of the CDR3: TGCGCCAGTAGCGGGGAAAGCACAGATACGCAGTATTTT. It codes for CASSGESTDTQYF.

This clonotype occurred many times. The chain combines TRBV14 with TRBJ1-5; unclear D gene. The CDR3 runs to 15 residues. CDR1 is SGHDN, CDR2 FVKESK, per germline. Trimming removed 1 base at V and 1 base at J, with 8 bases between. The CDR3 region has the DNA TGTGCCAGCAGCCAAGTGGGAGGGAGCAATCAGCCCCAGCATTTT. Protein: CASSQVGGSNQPQHF. The full variable domain, its missing parts supplied by reference TRBV14 and TRBJ1-5, is EAGVTQFPSHSVIEKGQTVTLRCDPISGHDNLYWYRRVMGKEIKFLLHFVKESKQDESGMPNNRFLAERTGGTYSTLKVQPAELEDSGVYFCASSQVGGSNQPQHFGDGTRLSIL.

This clonotype was observed many times. The rearrangement links TRBV5-6 to TRBJ2-7; 10 bases fit TRBD2. CDR3 length: 18 amino acids. The junction had 12 bases not matched to a gene; V was cut back by 0 bases and J by 3 bases. CDR1 is SGHDT and CDR2 is YYEEEE in the germline V gene. CDR3 loop: CASSLGSFAGTSDYEQYF. CDR3 sequence (DNA): TGTGCCAGCAGCTTGGGTAGCTTTGCCGGGACTAGCGACTACGAGCAGTACTTC.

This clonotype was seen only a few times. The chain carries TRBV12-3 or TRBV12-4 and TRBJ2-7, with D possibly being TRBD1 (6 bases). The CDR3 contains 14 residues. Trimming cost V 2 bases and J 4 bases, with 12 bases left between them. The CDR3 DNA follows: TGTGCCAGCAGTTTAATAGGGGGTGGTTACGAGCAGTACTTC. This encodes CASSLIGGGYEQYF.

V and J are TRBV13 and TRBJ2-1, with TRBD2 matching 13 bases. This CDR3 contains 15 residues. The germline V gene has CDR1 PRHDT and CDR2 FYEKMQ (reference sequence). The V segment lost 4 bases and the J segment 9 bases; nucleotides outside the gene matches: 6. DNA for the CDR3: TGTGCCAGCAGCTCCGGACTAGCGGGAGTAAGTGAGCAGTTCTTC. Protein product: CASSSGLAGVSEQFF. The full variable domain, its missing parts supplied by reference TRBV13 and TRBJ2-1, is AAGVIQSPRHLIKEKRETATLKCYPIPRHDTVYWYQQGPGQDPQFLISFYEKMQSDKGSIPDRFSAQQFSDYHSELNMSSLELGDSALYFCASSSGLAGVSEQFFGPGTRLTVL.

The chain is built from TRBV7-2 and TRBJ2-1; 9 bases are a match to TRBD2. J gave up 6 bases and V 1 base, and 4 bases lay outside the gene matches. This CDR3 region has 15 residues. Germline V CDR1 and CDR2: SGHTA, FQGNSA. This CDR3 is CASSLVAGVFNEQFF. The CDR3 nucleotides read TGTGCCAGCAGCTTAGTAGCGGGGGTATTCAATGAGCAGTTCTTC.

On this clonotype itself: Just one base apart from a much larger clone, this may be a read error. This CDR3 is missing its conserved last phenylalanine or tryptophan, likely due to a read error. The V and J genes are TRBV7-6 and TRBJ1-3; weak D call: TRBD1 (5 bases). The V gene lost 5 bases and the J gene lost 0 bases, with 11 bases spanning the gap. The CDR3 extends over 15 amino acids. CDR1 and CDR2 (germline): SGHVS, FNYEAQ. The DNA of the CDR3 is TGTGCCAGCAGCCCAGGGATGGCCTCTGGAAACACCATATATTCT. It specifies CASSPGMASGNTIYS.

This clonotype was found many times. The V call is TRBV9, the J call TRBJ2-2; 9 nucleotides align to TRBD1. The CDR3 sequence is 22 residues long. Per germline, CDR1 SGDLS and CDR2 YYNGEE. The V and J ends lost 5 bases and 2 bases, in that order; junction bases with no gene match: 25. This CDR3 reads CASRLKYRGRILNMQNTGELFF. CDR3 in DNA: TGTGCCAGCAGGCTCAAGTACAGGGGGCGAATATTAAATATGCAAAACACCGGGGAGCTGTTTTTT.

This clonotype was seen a few times. The chain recombines TRBV7-2 with TRBJ2-7; 7 bases fit TRBD1. After removal of 5 bases from V and 1 base from J, the junction contained 8 bases not matched to a gene. Germline lookup yields CDR1 SGHTA and CDR2 FQGNSA. The CDR3 has 15 residues. This CDR3 reads CASSHLPGQSYEQYF. The CDR3 DNA is TGTGCCAGCAGCCACCTTCCGGGACAGTCCTACGAGCAGTACTTC. Using reference TRBV7-2 and TRBJ2-7 for the parts outside the CDR3, the full variable domain is GAGVSQSPSNKVTEKGKDVELRCDPISGHTALYWYRQSLGQGLEFLIYFQGNSAPDKSGLPSDRFSAERTGGSVSTLTIQRTQQEDSAVYLCASSHLPGQSYEQYFGPGTRLTVT.

This clonotype has just a few counts. V usage is TRBV4-1 and J usage is TRBJ1-2, with D possibly TRBD1 on 5 matching bases. The germline gives CDR1 MGHRA, CDR2 YSYEKL. Deletions cut 0 bases from V and 3 bases from J, with 20 bases between. The CDR3 consists of 18 residues. Here the CDR3 DNA reads TGCGCCAGCAGCCAAGACGGTGTGCAGGGTCTTTTGGACTATGGCTACACCTTC. Translation: CASSQDGVQGLLDYGYTF.

At least ten counts were recorded for this clonotype. This chain joins TRBV7-2 and TRBJ2-7; D uncertain. CDR3 size: 13 residues. V lost 5 bases and J lost 7, with 15 bases in between. Germline V gives CDR1 SGHTA, CDR2 FQGNSA. This CDR3 is CASSPSVVWEQYF. The CDR3 DNA sequence: TGTGCCAGCAGCCCTTCGGTAGTTTGGGAGCAGTACTTC.

There are a few counts of this clonotype. V usage is TRBV10-1 and J usage is TRBJ2-3; D possibly uses TRBD1 or TRBD2 (5 bases each). The CDR3 is made up of 14 amino acids. CDR1 is WNHNN, CDR2 SYGVQD, per germline (reference sequence). V was pared by 2 bases and J by 0 bases, with 6 bases between. DNA of the CDR3: TGCGCCAGCAGTGAGCGGGGCAGCACAGATACGCAGTATTTT. It is translated as CASSERGSTDTQYF.

This clonotype came up many times. A read error may produce the germline difference seen at one junction end. The chain joins TRBV4-2 to TRBJ2-1; D is perhaps TRBD1 (6 bases). The CDR3 is 14 residues long. Germline lookup yields CDR1 LGHNA and CDR2 YNFKEQ. The CDR3 DNA is TGTGCCAGCAGCCCCGGACAGTCCTATAATGAGCAGTTCTTC. Translated, it gives CASSPGQSYNEQFF.